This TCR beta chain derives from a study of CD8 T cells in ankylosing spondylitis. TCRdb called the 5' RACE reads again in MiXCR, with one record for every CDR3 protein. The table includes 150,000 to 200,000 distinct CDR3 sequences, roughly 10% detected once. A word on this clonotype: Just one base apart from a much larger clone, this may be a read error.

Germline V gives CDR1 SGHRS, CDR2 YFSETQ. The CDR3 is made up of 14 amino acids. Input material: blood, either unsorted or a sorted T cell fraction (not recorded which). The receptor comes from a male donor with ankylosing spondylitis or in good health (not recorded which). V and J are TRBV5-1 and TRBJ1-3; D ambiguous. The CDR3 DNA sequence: TGCGCCAGCAGAGCGGGTCACTCTGGAACCACCATATATTTT. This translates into CASRAGHSGTTIYF.